What follows is one TCR beta chain and its context. Its specificity is not known. This record belongs to a study of cytomegalovirus exposure and HLA in healthy donors. General study findings and limits: Researchers had no immune exposure information except CMV serostatus available. Being productive about 87% or about 30% of the time was typical of most TCR beta V segments in an earlier analysis.

PCR primers comprised 60 Vbeta and 13 Jbeta primers. Profiled with immunoSEQ multiplex PCR; TCRdb holds only in-frame clones, not every one. The sample lists 100,000 to 150,000 clones; 70% to 80% were seen once. The clonotype originates from a woman between 50 and 59 years old in good health and CMV-seropositive. The sample taken for sequencing was PBMCs.

The CDR3 spells CAWSEAGGSYEQYF. In nucleotides, the CDR3 is TGTGCCTGGAGTGAGGCAGGGGGTTCCTACGAGCAGTACTTC. V gene TRBV30 combines with J gene TRBJ2-5; the match to TRBD1 covers 7 bases. The J call may be mistaken, given a closer DNA end match to TRBJ2-7. Germline CDR1 and CDR2: GTSNPN and SVGIG (reference sequence). The CDR3 runs 14 residues.